Following are 5 T cell receptor beta chains from one sample sequenced in a study of cytomegalovirus exposure and HLA in healthy donors. Researchers ran the PCR with 60 Vbeta and 13 Jbeta primers. Method: immunoSEQ multiplex PCR; TCRdb's copy keeps in-frame clones and lacks some. The profile shows some 140,000 clones, approximately 80% of them singletons. The source material was PBMCs. These receptors all come from a woman aged 45 to 65 in good health and CMV-seropositive.

The rearrangement uses TRBV28 and TRBJ1-2; D unclear. The length of the CDR3 is 16 residues. CDR1 and CDR2 from the germline V gene are MDHEN and SYDVKM. Trimming left V 5 bases short and J 10 bases short, with 26 bases between. The CDR3: CASSPDPRVPRDNYTF. CDR3 DNA sequence: TGTGCCAGCAGTCCCGACCCCCGGGTCCCGCGGGATAACTACACCTTC.

This clone was counted between two and nine times. This chain links TRBV6-5 with TRBJ1-3, with 8 bases identical to TRBD1. The germline V gene encodes CDR1 MNHEY and CDR2 SVGAGI. The CDR3 runs to 13 residues. V lost 8 bases, J lost 2 bases, and 2 bases stayed unmatched. The CDR3 loop reads CASLTGAGNTIYF. The CDR3 DNA reads as TGTGCCAGCTTGACAGGGGCTGGAAACACCATATATTTT.

The chain employs TRBV18 and TRBJ2-7, with D tentatively TRBD1 (5 bases). V lost 0 bases and J lost 4, with 10 bases in between. The CDR3 covers 14 residues. Germline CDR1 and CDR2: KGHSH and LQKENI. As DNA, the CDR3 is TGTGCCAGCTCACCACCAGCGACAGTGTACGAGCAGTACTTC. Amino acid sequence: CASSPPATVYEQYF.

The rearrangement uses TRBV6-1 and TRBJ2-1; D unclear. CDR1 is MNHNS, CDR2 SASEGT, per germline. The CDR3 loop spans 14 amino acids. Trimming took 1 base from V and 9 from J, leaving 13 bases between them. Here the CDR3 reads CASSEDPIIGEQFF. Written as DNA, the CDR3 is TGTGCCAGCAGTGAAGACCCCATAATCGGTGAGCAGTTCTTC.

This chain connects TRBV7-2 to TRBJ1-2, with D hard to call. Germline V CDR1 and CDR2: SGHTA, FQGNSA. This CDR3 is built from 16 residues. V lost 5 bases, J lost 4 bases, and 20 bases lay in between. The CDR3 loop is CASSPQSDFPLYGYTF. As DNA, the CDR3 is TGTGCCAGCAGCCCCCAATCAGACTTTCCCCTCTATGGCTACACCTTC.